The sequence of this T cell receptor (beta chain) was determined in a study of blood T cell repertoires in COVID-19. Overall study context: Samples representing acute and convalescent COVID-19 were sourced from the United States, Italy and Spain. T cells, B-cell-depleted T cells, or PBMCs provided the cDNA or gDNA that served as material.

Authors' processing steps: Reference gene primers were amplified, and this amplification served to estimate nucleated cell counts. Assay used: immunoSEQ multiplex PCR; TCRdb lists only in-frame clones, some missing. D and trimming were read from the DNA, whereas the V and J calls and clone size are those reported in that table. The table has 150,000 to 200,000 clones, 83% seen once; the top ten hold over 2%. Germline trimming cut 0 bases from V and 2 bases from J; bases unmatched to any gene: 21. From germline, CDR1 is MRHNA and CDR2 SNTAGT. The CDR3 is 23 residues long. This TCR was recovered from an elderly woman with acute or convalescent COVID-19. The source material was peripheral blood. The chain couples TRBV6-4 to TRBJ2-7; 14 bases match TRBD2. The CDR3 reads CASSDSRSPRLAGGPVPTYEQYF. The CDR3 DNA sequence: TGTGCCAGCAGTGACTCGAGATCCCCGCGACTAGCGGGAGGGCCGGTCCCAACCTACGAGCAGTACTTC.